Below, 8 T cell receptor beta chains from the same sample are listed, as sequenced in a study of PD-1 blockade in classical Hodgkin lymphoma. The repertoire was sequenced with immunoSEQ multiplex PCR; TCRdb's copy has only in-frame clones and lacks some. The sample has around 25,000 clones; around 80% are singletons. Each patient's relapse followed autologous stem cell transplantation, and brentuximab vedotin exposure varied. This sample comprised peripheral blood mononuclear cells (PBMCs), obtained at baseline. The origin of the receptors is a human donor with classical Hodgkin lymphoma.

The chain employs TRBV18 and TRBJ2-7, with 7 nucleotides matching TRBD1. V was pared by 4 bases and J by 2 bases, with 2 bases of the junction left unmatched. This CDR3 is built from 13 residues. The germline V gene encodes CDR1 KGHSH and CDR2 LQKENI. CDR3 region: CASSRQGPYEQYF. The DNA for the CDR3 is TGTGCCAGCTCACGACAGGGACCCTACGAGCAGTACTTC.

The chain links TRBV7-2 to TRBJ2-7, with no clear D. This CDR3 comprises 11 residues. Per the germline V gene, CDR1 is SGHTA and CDR2 is FQGNSA. V lost 0 bases, J lost 7 bases, and 4 bases lay in between. The CDR3 nucleotides are TGTGCCAGCAGCTTAGCGCGGGAGCAGTACTTC. This encodes CASSLAREQYF.

This chain links TRBV13 with TRBJ1-3; no reliable D call. CDR3 length: 13 amino acids. From germline, CDR1 is PRHDT and CDR2 FYEKMQ (reference sequence). The V end was cut by 2 bases, the J end by 0 bases, with 2 bases between. The CDR3 nucleotides are TGTGCCAGCAGCTTAATCTCTGGAAACACCATATATTTT. Residues: CASSLISGNTIYF.

The J gene is TRBJ2-7, the V gene TRBV28, with D hard to call. Germline V gene lookup returns CDR1 MDHEN and CDR2 SYDVKM. CDR3 length equals 12 residues. Trimming shortened V by 6 bases and J by 2 bases, and 8 bases separated the two germline ends. CDR3 DNA sequence: TGTGCCAGCAGCCCCCTTACCTACGAGCAGTACTTC. Encoded protein: CASSPLTYEQYF.

This chain connects TRBV27 to TRBJ2-7; the D gene is possibly TRBD1 (5 bases). V lost 5 bases and J 2 bases, leaving 19 bases between the germline ends. The CDR3 covers 16 residues. Germline CDR1 and CDR2: MNHEY and SMNVEV (reference sequence). This CDR3 is CASSPNPTGAPYEQYF. As DNA, the CDR3 is TGTGCCAGCAGTCCAAACCCAACAGGAGCGCCCTACGAGCAGTACTTC.

J is TRBJ2-1 and V is TRBV5-1; D is unclear. CDR1 is SGHRS, CDR2 YFSETQ, per germline. Trimming stripped 4 bases from V and 0 bases from J, with 8 bases between. The CDR3 is 14 residues long. The CDR3 is CASSPLSSYNEQFF. The CDR3 bases are TGCGCCAGCAGCCCCTTGAGCTCCTACAATGAGCAGTTCTTC.

The gene calls are TRBV20-1 and TRBJ2-1; no definite D call. Germline CDR1 DFQATT, CDR2 SNEGSKA (reference sequence). The V and J ends lost 0 bases and 10 bases respectively, with 7 bases between them. The CDR3 is 11 amino acids. Here the CDR3 reads CSARDIPEQFF. CDR3 coding DNA: TGCAGTGCTAGAGACATCCCCGAGCAGTTCTTC.

In this sample, this clone turned up once. The rearrangement links TRBV27 to TRBJ1-2; 7 bases are a match to TRBD1. This CDR3 is 15 amino acids long. CDR1 is MNHEY, CDR2 SMNVEV, per germline (reference sequence). After removal of 4 bases from V and 5 bases from J, the junction contained 10 bases not matched to a gene. DNA of the CDR3: TGTGCCAGCAGTTCGCCGACCCAGGGGGTGTATGGCTACACCTTC. This encodes CASSSPTQGVYGYTF.